This T cell receptor (beta chain) was recorded in a study of T-cell reconstitution after alpha-beta-depleted transplantation in children. This clonotype was detected many times. For TCRbeta, the library was prepared with unique molecular identifiers. TCRdb analysed the PCR reads with MiXCR anew, one entry per CDR3 protein. The table shows over 150,000 distinct CDR3 sequences, with 11% occurring only once. Sequencing was performed on PBMCs, taken before TCRalphabeta/CD19-depleted stem cell transplant. The source of this sequence is a boy aged 2 to 10 with acute myeloid leukemia, due to receive a stem cell transplant.

CDR3 coding DNA: TGTGCCAGCAGTTACGGGGCGGAAGTTGAAAAACTGTTTTTT. Translation: CASSYGAEVEKLFF. The V call is TRBV6-5, the J call TRBJ1-4; TRBD1 might be the D (5 bases). The CDR3 runs to 14 residues. Between the trimmed V and J ends, which lost 2 bases and 7 bases, there was a span of 11 bases. CDR1 is MNHEY, CDR2 SVGAGI, per germline.